One and the same sample provided the 26 T cell receptor beta chains below, sequenced in a study of shared clonotypes between healthy human individuals. Assay: immunoSEQ multiplex PCR; the TCRdb copy retains only in-frame clones and omits some. The table lists 470,000 or so clones, roughly 80% of them singletons. The sample comprised PBMCs. The receptors were gathered from a woman between 40 and 55 years old in good health. Some clones in this sample may be carry-over from other donors' samples.

The chain's CDR3 is CAISVSGGETQYF. In nucleotides, the CDR3 is TGTGCCATCAGTGTTAGCGGGGGAGAGACCCAGTACTTC. The chain carries TRBV10-3 and TRBJ2-5; 9 bases fit TRBD2. This CDR3 region has 13 residues. V dropped 4 bases and J dropped 4; count of bases not matched to a gene: 1. CDR1 ENHRY and CDR2 SYGVKD come from the germline V gene.

There are a few counts of this clone. This may arise from a read error, as a much more abundant clone is one base away. CDR3 bases: TGTGCCAGCAGCTTTGCAGATACGCAGTATTTT. It encodes CASSFADTQYF. The gene calls are TRBV5-4 and TRBJ2-3, with no clear D. CDR3 length equals 11 residues. V lost 2 bases and J lost 4, with 2 bases in between. Germline V gene lookup returns CDR1 SGHNT and CDR2 YYREEE (reference sequence).

The chain recombines TRBV5-4 with TRBJ2-5; D might be TRBD2 (6 bases). The CDR3 spans 15 residues. Trimming cost V 4 bases and J 4 bases, with 17 bases left between them. Per germline, CDR1 SGHNT and CDR2 YYREEE (reference sequence). The CDR3 spells CASSLPGSLVETQYF. The CDR3 coding sequence is TGTGCCAGCAGCCTCCCCGGGAGCCTAGTAGAGACCCAGTACTTC.

This clone has a count of ten or more. The chain uses TRBV15 and TRBJ2-6; D is perhaps TRBD2 (5 bases). With 0 bases removed from V and 3 bases from J, the gap between germline ends came to 12 bases. CDR3 length equals 17 residues. Germline V CDR1 and CDR2: LNHNV, YYDKDF (reference sequence). CDR3 amino acids: CATSRDRRAYGANVLTF. The CDR3 DNA is TGTGCCACCAGCAGAGATCGGCGGGCTTATGGGGCCAACGTCCTGACTTTC.

This chain's CDR3 is CASSRTPYGYTF. CDR3 DNA sequence: TGTGCCAGCAGTCGGACCCCCTATGGCTACACCTTC. V usage is TRBV6-1 and J usage is TRBJ1-2; D unclear. The CDR3 runs to 12 residues. V dropped 5 bases and J dropped 4 bases, with 8 bases sitting between them. CDR1 and CDR2 (germline): MNHNS, SASEGT.

The chain couples TRBV25-1 to TRBJ2-3; possible D gene TRBD2, 6 bases. Germline V lookup: CDR1 MGHDK, CDR2 SYGVNS. The CDR3 spans 14 residues. The ends were cut back, 4 bases at V and 2 bases at J, with 10 bases in the middle. DNA for the CDR3: TGTGCCAGCAGTGTGCGGGACCACACAGATACGCAGTATTTT. This gives the protein CASSVRDHTDTQYF. The full variable domain, with the rest looked up from reference TRBV25-1 and TRBJ2-3, is EADIYQTPRYLVIGTGKKITLECSQTMGHDKMYWYQQDPGMELHLIHYSYGVNSTEKGDLSSESTVSRIRTEHFPLTLESARPSHTSQYLCASSVRDHTDTQYFGPGTRLTVL.

This clone has a handful of counts. V is TRBV5-1 and J is TRBJ1-6, with 11 nucleotides matching TRBD1. Germline V gene data show CDR1 as SGHRS and CDR2 as YFSETQ. With 3 bases clipped from V and 14 bases from J, the junction kept 4 bases outside the gene matches. The CDR3 has 13 amino acids. CDR3 sequence reads: CASSWTGGEALHF. The CDR3 bases are TGCGCCAGCAGCTGGACAGGGGGCGAGGCCCTCCACTTT.

The chain uses TRBV19 and TRBJ2-3; 7 bases match TRBD1. With 7 bases clipped from V and 0 bases from J, the junction kept 7 bases outside the gene matches. There are 15 residues in the CDR3. Germline V lookup: CDR1 LNHDA, CDR2 SQIVND (reference sequence). CDR3: CASNEGDSSTDTQYF. CDR3 sequence (DNA): TGTGCCAGTAATGAAGGGGACAGCAGCACAGATACGCAGTATTTT.

The V and J genes are TRBV4-2 and TRBJ1-1, with a weak D call TRBD1 (6 bases). The CDR3 covers 13 residues. Germline V gives CDR1 LGHNA, CDR2 YNFKEQ. The ends were cut back, 3 bases at V and 7 bases at J, with 12 bases in the middle. CDR3: CASSQGTGIEAFF. The DNA for the CDR3 is TGTGCCAGCAGCCAGGGTACAGGGATTGAAGCTTTCTTT.

This chain connects TRBV6-5 to TRBJ2-7; the D gene is possibly TRBD2 (6 bases). Trimming removed 2 bases from V and 5 bases from J, with 19 bases in between. Per the germline V gene, CDR1 is MNHEY and CDR2 is SVGAGI. CDR3 length: 16 residues. The CDR3 coding sequence is TGTGCCAGCAGTTACCTCTACGCAGGAGGGAAGAACGAGCAGTACTTC. It translates to CASSYLYAGGKNEQYF.

This clone was seen only a few times. The chain uses TRBV4-1 and TRBJ2-2; the D is unclear. This CDR3 comprises 16 residues. Trimming pared 4 bases from V and 0 bases from J, leaving 12 bases between. The V gene's germline CDR1 is MGHRA and CDR2 YSYEKL. Here the CDR3 reads CASSLGWGTNTGELFF. The CDR3 DNA reads as TGCGCCAGCAGCCTCGGTTGGGGAACGAACACCGGGGAGCTGTTTTTT.

The chain uses TRBV7-8 and TRBJ2-2; 7 nucleotides match TRBD1. CDR1 SGHVS and CDR2 FQNEAQ come from the germline V gene. The CDR3 runs to 16 residues. J gave up 4 bases and V 4 bases, and 9 bases lay outside the gene matches. This CDR3 reads CASSSTGFASTGELFF. The DNA of the CDR3 is TGTGCCAGCAGCTCGACAGGGTTTGCATCCACCGGGGAGCTGTTTTTT. The full variable domain, in which reference TRBV7-8 and TRBJ2-2 provide the parts outside the CDR3, is GAGVSQSPRYKVAKRGQDVALRCDPISGHVSLFWYQQALGQGPEFLTYFQNEAQLDKSGLPSDRFFAERPEGSVSTLKIQRTQQEDSAVYLCASSSTGFASTGELFFGEGSRLTVL.

V gene TRBV19 combines with J gene TRBJ2-2; 12 bases are a match to TRBD2. V lost 6 bases, J lost 4 bases, and 3 bases stayed unmatched. The CDR3 has 15 residues. Germline lookup yields CDR1 LNHDA and CDR2 SQIVND (reference sequence). The CDR3 DNA reads as TGTGCCAGTAGACGGACTAGCGGGACCACCGGGGAGCTGTTTTTT. Amino acid sequence: CASRRTSGTTGELFF.

V is TRBV7-2 and J is TRBJ2-2; 7 bases match TRBD2. Germline loops: CDR1 SGHTA, CDR2 FQGNSA. This CDR3 region has 15 residues. With 7 bases clipped from V and 0 bases from J, the junction kept 5 bases outside the gene matches. The CDR3 nucleotides read TGTGCCAGCACCCCAGGGAGGGCGAACACCGGGGAGCTGTTTTTT. This encodes CASTPGRANTGELFF.

The gene calls are TRBV5-4 and TRBJ2-5; D unresolved. The CDR3 is 14 amino acids. The V end lost 0 bases, the J end lost 3 bases, and 9 bases lay between the germline ends. CDR1 is SGHNT, CDR2 YYREEE, per germline (reference sequence). The CDR3: CASSLEASEETQYF. CDR3 in DNA: TGTGCCAGCAGCTTGGAGGCCAGTGAAGAGACCCAGTACTTC.

V usage is TRBV5-4 and J usage is TRBJ1-3; D remains ambiguous. This CDR3 is built from 13 residues. Deletions cut 4 bases from V and 2 bases from J, with 7 bases between. Germline values: CDR1 SGHNT, CDR2 YYREEE (reference sequence). CDR3 sequence (DNA): TGTGCCAGCAGCCCCAAACCTGGAAACACCATATATTTT. As protein: CASSPKPGNTIYF.

The rearrangement uses TRBV6-1 and TRBJ2-1; D is perhaps TRBD2 (6 bases). The CDR3 is 13 residues long. Trimming took off 3 bases at V and 6 bases at J, with 9 bases between the two ends. Looked up from germline, CDR1 is MNHNS and CDR2 is SASEGT. CDR3 sequence: CASSERDLNEQFF. In nucleotides, the CDR3 is TGTGCCAGCAGTGAGCGGGATCTCAATGAGCAGTTCTTC.

The chain carries TRBV6-5 and TRBJ2-7, with 9 bases that match TRBD1. CDR3 length: 15 amino acids. V was clipped by 2 bases and J by 3 bases; unmatched bases: 5. Germline V CDR1 and CDR2: MNHEY, SVGAGI. The CDR3 spells CASSYPGTGNYEQYF. CDR3 in DNA: TGTGCCAGCAGTTACCCAGGGACAGGGAACTACGAGCAGTACTTC.

This rearrangement joins TRBV19 to TRBJ2-7, with 11 bases that match TRBD1. Trimming cost V 3 bases and J 3 bases; bases outside gene matches: 7. The germline CDR1 and CDR2 sequences are LNHDA and SQIVND (reference sequence). The CDR3 is made up of 16 amino acids. The CDR3 spells CASSIGRTGGGYEQYF. In DNA, the CDR3 is TGTGCCAGTAGTATCGGAAGGACAGGGGGCGGCTACGAGCAGTACTTC.

The genes are TRBV28 and TRBJ1-2; no clear D gene. Germline CDR1 and CDR2: MDHEN and SYDVKM. The CDR3 is 13 residues long. Trimming took off 4 bases at V and 1 base at J, with 7 bases between the two ends. CDR3 amino acids: CASSWVGNYGYTF. The CDR3 nucleotides read TGTGCCAGCAGTTGGGTGGGTAACTATGGCTACACCTTC.

The rearrangement joins TRBV27 to TRBJ1-5; a weak D match, TRBD1 (6 bases). The CDR3 loop spans 14 amino acids. The V gene lost 4 bases and the J gene lost 11 bases, with 18 bases spanning the gap. Germline V gives CDR1 MNHEY, CDR2 SMNVEV (reference sequence). CDR3 protein: CASSSPQGGGTQHF. CDR3 in DNA: TGTGCCAGCAGTTCTCCACAGGGCGGTGGGACCCAGCATTTT.

The CDR3 sequence: CASSSRGEKLFF. In DNA form, the CDR3 reads TGTGCCAGCAGTTCCCGCGGTGAAAAACTGTTTTTT. This sequence joins TRBV28 and TRBJ1-4; no clear D. Trimming took 4 bases from V and 7 from J, leaving 7 bases between them. The CDR3 covers 12 residues. CDR1 and CDR2 (germline): MDHEN, SYDVKM. The entire variable domain, with the rest obtained from reference TRBV28 and TRBJ1-4, is as follows: DVKVTQSSRYLVKRTGEKVFLECVQDMDHENMFWYRQDPGLGLRLIYFSYDVKMKEKGDIPEGYSVSREKKERFSLILESASTNQTSMYLCASSSRGEKLFFGSGTQLSVL.

Comments on this clone: One base away lies a much larger clone, so this may be a sequencing read error. The chain employs TRBV2 and TRBJ2-5; perhaps D is TRBD1 or TRBD2 (5 bases each). V was cut by 5 bases and J by 5 bases, with 18 bases left in between. The CDR3 extends over 15 amino acids. Germline CDR1 reads SNHLY; CDR2 reads FYNNEI. The CDR3 here is CASSSDGALGETQYF. The CDR3 DNA sequence: TGTGCCAGCAGTTCGGACGGGGCACTTGGTGAGACCCAGTACTTC.

This clone was seen once. CDR3 sequence (DNA): TGCAGCGTCCCTATTCGAGGGGCAGATACGCAGTATTTT. Translated, it gives CSVPIRGADTQYF. The chain has TRBV29-1 and TRBJ2-3, with D possibly being TRBD1 or TRBD2 (5 bases each). There are 13 residues in the CDR3. Germline V lookup: CDR1 SQVTM, CDR2 ANQGSEA. V gave up 6 bases and J gave up 4 bases, with 14 bases separating them.

The rearrangement uses TRBV10-3 and TRBJ2-5; D ambiguous. This CDR3 has 11 residues. The ends were cut back, 7 bases at V and 4 bases at J, with 7 bases in the middle. Germline CDR1 is ENHRY and CDR2 is SYGVKD. Here the CDR3 reads CAITVGETQYF. Written as DNA, the CDR3 is TGTGCCATCACCGTCGGAGAGACCCAGTACTTC.

This chain uses TRBV6-5 with TRBJ1-2, with D hard to call. Germline lookup yields CDR1 MNHEY and CDR2 SVGAGI. This CDR3 is built from 12 residues. V was shortened by 7 bases and J by 4 bases, with 10 bases between the two germline ends. In DNA, the CDR3 is TGTGCCAGCAAGAGTTTAGTCTATGGCTACACCTTC. It specifies CASKSLVYGYTF.